The 9 T cell receptor beta chains below were found in one sample sequenced in a study of human T cells and chemical hapten exposure. The time point was: patch test 1, 2 weeks after DPC sensitization. Sample treatment: therapeutic diphenylcyclopropenone sensitization with weekly scalp DPC. TCRdb reprocessed the RACE reads via MiXCR and lists one record per CDR3 protein. The table includes some 200,000 distinct CDR3 sequences, around 22% detected once. The sequencing here drew on whole blood, taken in connection with sensitization to the hapten diphenylcyclopropenone (DPC). Receptors were obtained from a woman between 45 and 65 years old with alopecia areata. Some clones in this sample may be carry-over from other donors' samples.

This clonotype has just a few counts. The gene calls are TRBV4-1 and TRBJ2-2; TRBD1 agrees at 9 bases. The CDR3 runs to 17 residues. The V segment lost 4 bases and the J segment 0 bases; nucleotides outside the gene matches: 6. Germline CDR1 is MGHRA and CDR2 is YSYEKL. CDR3 DNA: TGCGCCAGCAGCCTTACAGGGGGCGTCGCGAACACCGGGGAGCTGTTTTTT. Translating gives CASSLTGGVANTGELFF.

The chain combines TRBV10-2 with TRBJ2-7, with 9 bases identical to TRBD1. Germline V gene sequence: CDR1 WSHSY, CDR2 SAAADI. The CDR3 is 16 residues long. The J segment lost 3 bases and the V segment lost 6 bases, leaving 12 bases of the junction unmatched. CDR3: CASRQGWGQGRYEQYF. In nucleotides, the CDR3 is TGCGCCAGCAGGCAGGGGTGGGGACAGGGACGCTACGAGCAGTACTTC.

The chain has TRBV29-1 and TRBJ2-1; no definite D call. V shed 1 base and J shed 0 bases, with 7 bases lying between them. This CDR3 has 14 residues. CDR1 SQVTM and CDR2 ANQGSEA come from the germline V gene. The CDR3 DNA is TGCAGCGTTGAAGTCAGAAGCTCCTACAATGAGCAGTTCTTC. Translation gives CSVEVRSSYNEQFF.

The V call is TRBV2, the J call TRBJ1-5; D might be TRBD1 (5 bases). Germline assignment: CDR1 SNHLY and CDR2 FYNNEI. CDR3 length equals 15 residues. V was shortened by 6 bases and J by 0 bases, with 12 bases between the two germline ends. The CDR3 nucleotides are TGTGCCAGCAGGGGGGACGGGATTAGCAATCAGCCCCAGCATTTT. The encoded protein is CASRGDGISNQPQHF.

This clonotype occurred many times. The chain combines TRBV5-1 with TRBJ2-1, with D perhaps matching TRBD1 or TRBD2 (6 bases each). Looked up from germline, CDR1 is SGHRS and CDR2 is YFSETQ. V was clipped by 0 bases and J by 7 bases, with 14 bases between them. The CDR3 is made up of 15 amino acids. The CDR3 DNA is TGCGCCAGCAGCTTGGCCGTTGGAGGGGGGAATGAGCAGTTCTTC. This sequence encodes CASSLAVGGGNEQFF.

The J gene is TRBJ1-5, the V gene TRBV20-1; D is uncertain. V lost 5 bases and J lost 7, with 15 bases in between. This CDR3 is 13 amino acids long. In germline, CDR1 is DFQATT, CDR2 SNEGSKA (reference sequence). DNA of the CDR3: TGCAGTGCTCTTAGGAGGGCTGGGCAGCCCCAGCATTTT. The encoded protein is CSALRRAGQPQHF.

This sequence joins TRBV5-1 and TRBJ2-1; 7 nucleotides align to TRBD2. The trim removed 4 bases at V and 9 bases at J, leaving 7 bases unmatched. Germline CDR1 SGHRS, CDR2 YFSETQ. The CDR3 totals 13 residues. The CDR3 protein is CASSLAGAVEQFF. DNA of the CDR3: TGCGCCAGCAGCCTTGCGGGAGCTGTTGAGCAGTTCTTC.

This clonotype showed up many times. J is TRBJ2-1 and V is TRBV24-1, with 7 bases identical to TRBD2. The CDR3 covers 13 residues. Germline-derived CDR1 and CDR2 are KGHDR and SFDVKD. J was trimmed by 5 bases and V by 8 bases; bases with no gene match: 5. The CDR3 region has the DNA TGTGCCACCAACGGGAGGACTGACAATGAGCAGTTCTTC. It encodes CATNGRTDNEQFF.

This clonotype appeared many times. The chain recombines TRBV27 with TRBJ1-4; 9 positions match TRBD1. CDR3 length equals 13 residues. Germline V CDR1 and CDR2: MNHEY, SMNVEV (reference sequence). Trimming cost V 9 bases and J 10 bases; bases outside gene matches: 9. The CDR3 DNA is TGTGCCAGTGCCGGGACAGGGCACGGAAAACTGTTTTTT. Protein sequence: CASAGTGHGKLFF.